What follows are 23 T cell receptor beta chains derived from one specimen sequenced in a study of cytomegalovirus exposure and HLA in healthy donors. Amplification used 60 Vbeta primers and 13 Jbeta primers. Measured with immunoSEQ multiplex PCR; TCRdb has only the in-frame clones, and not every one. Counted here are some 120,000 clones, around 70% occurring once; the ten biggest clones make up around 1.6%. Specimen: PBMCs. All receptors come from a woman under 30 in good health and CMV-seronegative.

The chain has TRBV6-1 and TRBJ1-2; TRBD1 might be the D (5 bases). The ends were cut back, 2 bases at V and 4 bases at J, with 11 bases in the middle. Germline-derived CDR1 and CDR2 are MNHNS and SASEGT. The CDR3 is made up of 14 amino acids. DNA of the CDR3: TGTGCCAGCAGTGAACACAGGTCCAGCTATGGCTACACCTTC. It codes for CASSEHRSSYGYTF.

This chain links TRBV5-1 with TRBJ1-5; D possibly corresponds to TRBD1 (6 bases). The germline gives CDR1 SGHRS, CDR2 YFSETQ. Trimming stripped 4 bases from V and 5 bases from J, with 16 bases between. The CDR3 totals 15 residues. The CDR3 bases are TGCGCCAGCAGCCCAGAAGGACAGTTTCATCAGCCCCAGCATTTT. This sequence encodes CASSPEGQFHQPQHF.

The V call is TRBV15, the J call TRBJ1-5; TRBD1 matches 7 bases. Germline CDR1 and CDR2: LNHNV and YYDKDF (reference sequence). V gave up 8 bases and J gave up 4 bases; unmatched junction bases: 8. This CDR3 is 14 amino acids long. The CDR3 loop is CATRGGQSNQPQHF. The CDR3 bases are TGTGCCACCCGAGGGGGACAGAGTAATCAGCCCCAGCATTTT.

The CDR3 here is CASSPGEGYTF. The CDR3 nucleotides read TGTGCCAGCTCACCCGGGGAAGGCTACACCTTC. This chain joins TRBV18 and TRBJ1-2; no clear D gene. V shed 3 bases and J shed 8 bases, with 7 bases lying between them. The CDR3 extends over 11 amino acids. From germline, CDR1 is KGHSH and CDR2 LQKENI.

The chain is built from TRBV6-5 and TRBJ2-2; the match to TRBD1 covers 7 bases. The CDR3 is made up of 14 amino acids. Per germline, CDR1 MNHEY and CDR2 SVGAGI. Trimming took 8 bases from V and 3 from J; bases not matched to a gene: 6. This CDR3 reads CASCRDRDTGELFF. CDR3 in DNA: TGTGCCAGCTGCCGGGACAGAGACACCGGGGAGCTGTTTTTT.

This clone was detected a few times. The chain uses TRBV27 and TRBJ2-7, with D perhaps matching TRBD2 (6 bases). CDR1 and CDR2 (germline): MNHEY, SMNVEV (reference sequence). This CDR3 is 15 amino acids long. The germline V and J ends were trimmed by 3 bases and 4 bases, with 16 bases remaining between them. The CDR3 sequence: CASSFLAGLNYEQYF. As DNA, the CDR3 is TGTGCCAGCAGTTTTTTGGCGGGGCTAAATTACGAGCAGTACTTC.

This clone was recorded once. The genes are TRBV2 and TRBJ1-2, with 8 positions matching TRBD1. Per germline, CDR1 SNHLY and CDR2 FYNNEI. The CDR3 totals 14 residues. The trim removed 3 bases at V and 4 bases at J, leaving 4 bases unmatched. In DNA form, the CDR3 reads TGTGCCAGCAGTGACCCCGACAGGGGCTATGGCTACACCTTC. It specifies CASSDPDRGYGYTF.

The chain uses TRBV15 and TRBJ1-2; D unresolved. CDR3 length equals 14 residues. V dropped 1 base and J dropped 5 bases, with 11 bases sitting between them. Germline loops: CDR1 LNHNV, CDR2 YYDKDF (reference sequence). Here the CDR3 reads CATSRGESSYGYTF. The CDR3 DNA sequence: TGTGCCACCAGCAGAGGCGAGAGCTCTTATGGCTACACCTTC.

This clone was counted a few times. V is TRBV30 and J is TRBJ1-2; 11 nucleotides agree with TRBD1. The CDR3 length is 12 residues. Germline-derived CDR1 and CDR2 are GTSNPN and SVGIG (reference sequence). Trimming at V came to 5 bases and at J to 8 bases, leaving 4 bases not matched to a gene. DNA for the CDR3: TGTGCCTGGGGACAGGGGGCGACGGGCTACACCTTC. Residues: CAWGQGATGYTF. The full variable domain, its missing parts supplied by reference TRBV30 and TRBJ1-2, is SQTIHQWPATLVQPVGSPLSLECTVEGTSNPNLYWYRQAAGRGLQLLFYSVGIGQISSEVPQNLSASRPQDRQFILSSKKLLLSDSGFYLCAWGQGATGYTFGSGTRLTVV.

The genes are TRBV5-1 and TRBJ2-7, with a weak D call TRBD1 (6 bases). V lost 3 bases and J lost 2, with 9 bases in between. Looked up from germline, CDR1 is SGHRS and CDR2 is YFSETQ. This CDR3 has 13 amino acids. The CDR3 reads CASSWDKTYEQYF. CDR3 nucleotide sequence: TGCGCCAGCAGCTGGGACAAGACCTACGAGCAGTACTTC.

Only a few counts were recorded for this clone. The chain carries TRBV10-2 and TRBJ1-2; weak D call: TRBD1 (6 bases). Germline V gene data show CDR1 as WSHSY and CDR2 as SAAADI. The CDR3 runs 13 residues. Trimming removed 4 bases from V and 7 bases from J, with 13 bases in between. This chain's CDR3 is CASSVAGEVGYTF. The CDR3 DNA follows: TGCGCCAGCAGTGTTGCAGGGGAAGTTGGCTACACCTTC.

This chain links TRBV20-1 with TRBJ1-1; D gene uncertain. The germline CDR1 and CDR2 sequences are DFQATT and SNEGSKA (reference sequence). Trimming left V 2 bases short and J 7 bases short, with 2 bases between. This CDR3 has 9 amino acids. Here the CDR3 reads CSARLEAFF. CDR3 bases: TGCAGTGCTAGACTTGAAGCTTTCTTT.

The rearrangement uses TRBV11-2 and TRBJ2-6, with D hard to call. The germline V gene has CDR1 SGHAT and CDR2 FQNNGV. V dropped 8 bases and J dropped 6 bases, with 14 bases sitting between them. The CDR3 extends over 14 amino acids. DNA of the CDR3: TGTGCCAGCCTGATTGGGCAACAGGCCAACGTCCTGACTTTC. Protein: CASLIGQQANVLTF.

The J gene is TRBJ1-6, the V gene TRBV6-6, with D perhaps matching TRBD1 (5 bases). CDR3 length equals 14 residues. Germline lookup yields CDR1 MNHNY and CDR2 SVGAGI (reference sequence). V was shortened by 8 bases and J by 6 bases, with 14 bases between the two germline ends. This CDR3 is CASRLDNGNSPLHF. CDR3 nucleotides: TGTGCCAGCCGCTTGGACAACGGTAATTCACCCCTCCACTTT.

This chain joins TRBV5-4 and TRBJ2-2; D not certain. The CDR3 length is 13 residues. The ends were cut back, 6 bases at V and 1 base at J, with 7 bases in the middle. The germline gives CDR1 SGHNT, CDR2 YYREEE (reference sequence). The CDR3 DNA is TGTGCCAGCACCTTACAGAACACCGGGGAGCTGTTTTTT. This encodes CASTLQNTGELFF. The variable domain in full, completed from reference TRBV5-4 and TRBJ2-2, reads ETGVTQSPTHLIKTRGQQVTLRCSSQSGHNTVSWYQQALGQGPQFIFQYYREEENGRGNFPPRFSGLQFPNYSSELNVNALELDDSALYLCASTLQNTGELFFGEGSRLTVL.

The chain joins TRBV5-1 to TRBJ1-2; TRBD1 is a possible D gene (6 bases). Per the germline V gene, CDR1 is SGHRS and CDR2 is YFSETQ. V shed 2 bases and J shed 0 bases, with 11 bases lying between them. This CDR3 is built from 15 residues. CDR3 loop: CASSFGQNTNYGYTF. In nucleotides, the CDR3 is TGCGCCAGCAGCTTTGGACAGAATACTAACTATGGCTACACCTTC.

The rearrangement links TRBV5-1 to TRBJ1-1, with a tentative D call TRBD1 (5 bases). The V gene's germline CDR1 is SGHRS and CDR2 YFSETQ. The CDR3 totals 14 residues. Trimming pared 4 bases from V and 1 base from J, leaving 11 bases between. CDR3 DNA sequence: TGCGCCAGCAGCACGGGACTTAAGAACACTGAAGCTTTCTTT. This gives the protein CASSTGLKNTEAFF. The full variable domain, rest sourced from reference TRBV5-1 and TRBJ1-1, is KAGVTQTPRYLIKTRGQQVTLSCSPISGHRSVSWYQQTPGQGLQFLFEYFSETQRNKGNFPGRFSGRQFSNSRSEMNVSTLELGDSALYLCASSTGLKNTEAFFGQGTRLTVV.

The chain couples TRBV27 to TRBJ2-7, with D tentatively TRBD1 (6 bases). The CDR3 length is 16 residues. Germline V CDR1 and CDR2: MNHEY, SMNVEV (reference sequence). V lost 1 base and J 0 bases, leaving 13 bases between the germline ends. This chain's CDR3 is CASSLFRDTSSYEQYF. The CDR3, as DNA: TGTGCCAGCAGTTTATTCCGGGACACGAGCTCCTACGAGCAGTACTTC.

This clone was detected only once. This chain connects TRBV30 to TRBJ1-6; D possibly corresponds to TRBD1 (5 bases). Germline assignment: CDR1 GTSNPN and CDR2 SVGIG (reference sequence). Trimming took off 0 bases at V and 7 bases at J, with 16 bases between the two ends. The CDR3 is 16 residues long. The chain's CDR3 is CAWSVAGGEMNSPLHF. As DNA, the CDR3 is TGTGCCTGGAGTGTAGCCGGGGGGGAGATGAATTCACCCCTCCACTTT.

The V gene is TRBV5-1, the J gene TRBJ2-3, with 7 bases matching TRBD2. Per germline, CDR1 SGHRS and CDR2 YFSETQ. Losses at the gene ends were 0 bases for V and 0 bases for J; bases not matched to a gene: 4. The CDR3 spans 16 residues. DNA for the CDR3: TGCGCCAGCAGCTTGGGGGGAGGGTCAAGCACAGATACGCAGTATTTT. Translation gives CASSLGGGSSTDTQYF.

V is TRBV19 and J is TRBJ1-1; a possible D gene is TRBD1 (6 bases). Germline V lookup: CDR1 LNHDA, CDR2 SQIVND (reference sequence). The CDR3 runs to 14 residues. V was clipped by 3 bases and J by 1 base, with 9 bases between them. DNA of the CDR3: TGTGCCAGTAGTATTCCAGGGGCGAACACTGAAGCTTTCTTT. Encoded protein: CASSIPGANTEAFF.

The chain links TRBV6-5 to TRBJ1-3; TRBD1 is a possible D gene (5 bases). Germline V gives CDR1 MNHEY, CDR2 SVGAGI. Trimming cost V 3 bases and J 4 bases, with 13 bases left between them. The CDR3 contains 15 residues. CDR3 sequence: CASSYGRVSGNTIYF. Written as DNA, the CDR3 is TGTGCCAGCAGTTATGGCAGGGTATCCGGAAACACCATATATTTT.

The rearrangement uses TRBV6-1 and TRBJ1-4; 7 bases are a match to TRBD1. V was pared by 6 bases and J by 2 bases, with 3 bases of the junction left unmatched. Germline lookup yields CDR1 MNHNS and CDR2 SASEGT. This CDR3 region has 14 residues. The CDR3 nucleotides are TGTGCCAGCAGCACAGGGGACACTAATGAAAAACTGTTTTTT. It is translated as CASSTGDTNEKLFF.